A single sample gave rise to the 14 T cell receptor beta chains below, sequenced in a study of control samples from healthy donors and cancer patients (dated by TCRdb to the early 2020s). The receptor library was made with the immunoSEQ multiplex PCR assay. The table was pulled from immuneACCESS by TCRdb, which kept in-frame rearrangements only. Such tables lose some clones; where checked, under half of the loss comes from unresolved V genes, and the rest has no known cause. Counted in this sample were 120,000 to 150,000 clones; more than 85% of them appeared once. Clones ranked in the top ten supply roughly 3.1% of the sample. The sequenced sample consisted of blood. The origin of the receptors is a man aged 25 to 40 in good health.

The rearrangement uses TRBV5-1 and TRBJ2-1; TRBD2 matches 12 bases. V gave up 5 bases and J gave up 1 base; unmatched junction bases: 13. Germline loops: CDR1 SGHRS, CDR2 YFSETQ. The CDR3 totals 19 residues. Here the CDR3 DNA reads TGCGCCAGCAGTTCGGAAACTAGCGGGGGGTCGCTATCCTACAATGAGCAGTTCTTC. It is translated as CASSSETSGGSLSYNEQFF.

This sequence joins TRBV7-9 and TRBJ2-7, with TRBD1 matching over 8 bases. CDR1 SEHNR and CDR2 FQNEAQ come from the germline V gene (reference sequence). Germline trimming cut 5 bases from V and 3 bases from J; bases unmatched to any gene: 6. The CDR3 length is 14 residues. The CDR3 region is CASSAGQAIYEQYF. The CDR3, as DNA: TGTGCCAGCAGCGCGGGACAGGCCATCTACGAGCAGTACTTC.

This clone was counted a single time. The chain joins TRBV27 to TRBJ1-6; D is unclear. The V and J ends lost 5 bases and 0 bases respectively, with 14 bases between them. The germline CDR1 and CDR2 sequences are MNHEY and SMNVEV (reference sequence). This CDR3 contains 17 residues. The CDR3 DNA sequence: TGTGCCAGCAGTCCCCGGGTTGATAGCTCCTATAATTCACCCCTCCACTTT. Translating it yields CASSPRVDSSYNSPLHF.

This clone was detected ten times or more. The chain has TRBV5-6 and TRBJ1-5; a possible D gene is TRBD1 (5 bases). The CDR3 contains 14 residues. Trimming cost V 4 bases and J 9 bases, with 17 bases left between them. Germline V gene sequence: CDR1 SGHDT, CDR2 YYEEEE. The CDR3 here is CASSPGASDRPQHF. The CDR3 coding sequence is TGTGCCAGCAGCCCCGGGGCGAGCGATCGGCCCCAGCATTTT.

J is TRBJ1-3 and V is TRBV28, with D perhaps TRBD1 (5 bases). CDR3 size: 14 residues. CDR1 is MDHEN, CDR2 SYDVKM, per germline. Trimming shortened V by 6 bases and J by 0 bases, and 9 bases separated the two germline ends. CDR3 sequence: CASSLTGSGNTIYF. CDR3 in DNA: TGTGCCAGCAGCCTTACAGGCTCTGGAAACACCATATATTTT. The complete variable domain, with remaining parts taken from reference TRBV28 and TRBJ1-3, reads DVKVTQSSRYLVKRTGEKVFLECVQDMDHENMFWYRQDPGLGLRLIYFSYDVKMKEKGDIPEGYSVSREKKERFSLILESASTNQTSMYLCASSLTGSGNTIYFGEGSWLTVV.

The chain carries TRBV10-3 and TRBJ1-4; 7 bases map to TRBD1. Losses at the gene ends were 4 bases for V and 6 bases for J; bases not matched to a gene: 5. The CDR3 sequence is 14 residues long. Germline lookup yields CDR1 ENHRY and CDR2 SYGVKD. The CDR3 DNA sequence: TGTGCCATCAGTGGAGGGCAGGGGGATGAAAAACTGTTTTTT. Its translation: CAISGGQGDEKLFF.

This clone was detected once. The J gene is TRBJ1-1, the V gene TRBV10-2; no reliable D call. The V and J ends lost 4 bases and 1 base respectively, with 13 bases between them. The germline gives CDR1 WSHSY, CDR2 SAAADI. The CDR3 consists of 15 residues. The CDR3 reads CASSAFWGENTEAFF. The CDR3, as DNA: TGCGCCAGCAGTGCCTTTTGGGGAGAGAACACTGAAGCTTTCTTT.

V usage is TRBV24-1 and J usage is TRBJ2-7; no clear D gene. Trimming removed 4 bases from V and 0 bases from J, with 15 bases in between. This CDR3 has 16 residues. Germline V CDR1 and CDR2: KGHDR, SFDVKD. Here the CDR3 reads CATSERSSPVSYEQYF. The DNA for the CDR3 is TGTGCCACCAGTGAAAGAAGTTCCCCGGTCTCCTACGAGCAGTACTTC.

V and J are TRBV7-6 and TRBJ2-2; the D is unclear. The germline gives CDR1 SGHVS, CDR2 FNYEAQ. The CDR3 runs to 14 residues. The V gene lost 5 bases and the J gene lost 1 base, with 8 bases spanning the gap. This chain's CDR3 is CASSRILNTGELFF. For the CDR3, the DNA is TGTGCCAGCAGCAGGATTCTGAACACCGGGGAGCTGTTTTTT.

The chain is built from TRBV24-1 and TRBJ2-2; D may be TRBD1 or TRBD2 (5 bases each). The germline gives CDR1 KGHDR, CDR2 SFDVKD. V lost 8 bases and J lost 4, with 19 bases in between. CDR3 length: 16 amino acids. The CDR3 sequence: CATINPGHPITGELFF. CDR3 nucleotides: TGTGCCACCATCAACCCGGGGCACCCGATCACCGGGGAGCTGTTTTTT.

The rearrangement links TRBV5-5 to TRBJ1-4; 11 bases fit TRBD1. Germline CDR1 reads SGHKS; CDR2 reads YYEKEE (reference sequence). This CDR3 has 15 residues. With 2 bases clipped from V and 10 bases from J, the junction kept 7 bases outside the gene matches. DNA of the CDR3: TGTGCCAGCAGCTTAACCGGGACAGGGGGTGGAAAACTGTTTTTT. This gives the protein CASSLTGTGGGKLFF.

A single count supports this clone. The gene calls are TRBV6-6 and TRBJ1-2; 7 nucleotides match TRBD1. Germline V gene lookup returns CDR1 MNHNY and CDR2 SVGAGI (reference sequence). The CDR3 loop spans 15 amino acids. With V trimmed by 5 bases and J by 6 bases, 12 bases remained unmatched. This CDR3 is CASSGPRTGQNGYTF. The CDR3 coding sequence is TGTGCCAGCAGTGGCCCTAGGACAGGTCAGAATGGCTACACCTTC.

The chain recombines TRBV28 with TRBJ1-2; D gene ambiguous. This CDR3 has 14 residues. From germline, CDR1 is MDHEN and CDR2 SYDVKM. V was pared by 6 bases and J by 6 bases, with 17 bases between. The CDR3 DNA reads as TGTGCCAGCAGCCCCCCTGGCCAGAAAGATGGCTACACCTTC. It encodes CASSPPGQKDGYTF.

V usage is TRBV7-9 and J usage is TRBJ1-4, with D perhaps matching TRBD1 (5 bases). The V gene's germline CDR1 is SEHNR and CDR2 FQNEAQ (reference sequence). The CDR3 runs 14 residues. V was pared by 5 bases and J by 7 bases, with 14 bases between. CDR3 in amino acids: CASSLRDGPEKLFF. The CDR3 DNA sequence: TGTGCCAGCAGCCTCCGGGACGGCCCTGAAAAACTGTTTTTT.